What follows are 3 T cell receptor beta chains derived from one specimen sequenced in a study of T cell repertoires in ileal Crohn's disease. Method: immunoSEQ multiplex PCR; TCRdb's copy keeps in-frame clones and lacks some. This table holds approximately 6,500 clones, 60% to 75% found once. Documented time point: neoterminal ileum biopsy at postoperative endoscopy, about 6 months after surgery. The specimen sequenced was ileal tissue. Source of these receptors: an adult with Crohn's disease.

The J gene is TRBJ2-7, the V gene TRBV27, with a tentative D call TRBD2 (5 bases). The V gene's germline CDR1 is MNHEY and CDR2 SMNVEV (reference sequence). V lost 6 bases, J lost 2 bases, and 20 bases lay in between. CDR3 size: 16 residues. CDR3 sequence reads: CASSPSGLTLAYEQYF. The CDR3 DNA follows: TGTGCCAGCAGCCCCTCCGGACTCACTCTCGCCTACGAGCAGTACTTC.

This chain joins TRBV5-1 and TRBJ2-5; a weak D match, TRBD1 (5 bases). The end of the DNA aligns better with TRBJ2-7, so the J call may be wrong. CDR3 length: 14 amino acids. Per the germline V gene, CDR1 is SGHRS and CDR2 is YFSETQ. CDR3: CASTRQSSSREQYF. As DNA, the CDR3 is TGCGCCAGCACCAGACAGTCTTCGTCACGCGAGCAGTACTTC.

This chain connects TRBV6-5 to TRBJ2-2; 9 bases align to TRBD1. The CDR3 totals 13 residues. Germline V CDR1 and CDR2: MNHEY, SVGAGI. The J segment lost 4 bases and the V segment lost 9 bases, leaving 3 bases of the junction unmatched. The CDR3, as DNA: TGTGCCAGTAAGACAGGGGGCACCGGGGAGCTGTTTTTT. Its translation is CASKTGGTGELFF.